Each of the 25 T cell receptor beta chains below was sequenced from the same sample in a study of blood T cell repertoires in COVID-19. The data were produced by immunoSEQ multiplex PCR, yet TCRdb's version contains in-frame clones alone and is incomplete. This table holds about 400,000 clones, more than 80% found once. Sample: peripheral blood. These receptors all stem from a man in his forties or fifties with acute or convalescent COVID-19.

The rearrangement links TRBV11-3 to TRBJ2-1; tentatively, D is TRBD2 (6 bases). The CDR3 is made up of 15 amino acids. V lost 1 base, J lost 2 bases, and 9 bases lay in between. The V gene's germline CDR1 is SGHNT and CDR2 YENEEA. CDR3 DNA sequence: TGTGCCAGCAGCTTAGCCGGGGAGGCCTACAATGAGCAGTTCTTC. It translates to CASSLAGEAYNEQFF.

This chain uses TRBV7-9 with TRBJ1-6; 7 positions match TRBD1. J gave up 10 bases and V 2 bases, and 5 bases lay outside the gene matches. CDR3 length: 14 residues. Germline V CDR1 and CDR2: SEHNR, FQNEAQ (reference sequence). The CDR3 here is CASSLWTGGSPLHF. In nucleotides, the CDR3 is TGTGCCAGCAGCTTATGGACAGGAGGCTCACCCCTCCACTTT.

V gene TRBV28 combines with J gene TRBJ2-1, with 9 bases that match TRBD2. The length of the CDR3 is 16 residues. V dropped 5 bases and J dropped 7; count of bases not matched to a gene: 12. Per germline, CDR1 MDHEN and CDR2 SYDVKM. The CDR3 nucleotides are TGTGCCAGCAGTATCAAGATAGCGGGAGCGGGGAATGAGCAGTTCTTC. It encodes CASSIKIAGAGNEQFF. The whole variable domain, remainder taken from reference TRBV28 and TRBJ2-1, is DVKVTQSSRYLVKRTGEKVFLECVQDMDHENMFWYRQDPGLGLRLIYFSYDVKMKEKGDIPEGYSVSREKKERFSLILESASTNQTSMYLCASSIKIAGAGNEQFFGPGTRLTVL.

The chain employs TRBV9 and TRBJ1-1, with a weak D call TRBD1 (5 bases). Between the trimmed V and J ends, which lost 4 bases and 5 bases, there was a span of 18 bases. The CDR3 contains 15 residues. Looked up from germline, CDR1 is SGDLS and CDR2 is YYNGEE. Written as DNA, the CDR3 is TGTGCCAGCAGCCCACGGCCAGGACGGGGGACTGAAGCTTTCTTT. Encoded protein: CASSPRPGRGTEAFF.

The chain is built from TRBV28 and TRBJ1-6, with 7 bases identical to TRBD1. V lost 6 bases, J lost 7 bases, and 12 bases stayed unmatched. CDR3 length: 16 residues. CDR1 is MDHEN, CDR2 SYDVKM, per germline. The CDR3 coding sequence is TGTGCCAGCAGGATGTCCACACAGGGGAGGAATTCACCCCTCCACTTT. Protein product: CASRMSTQGRNSPLHF.

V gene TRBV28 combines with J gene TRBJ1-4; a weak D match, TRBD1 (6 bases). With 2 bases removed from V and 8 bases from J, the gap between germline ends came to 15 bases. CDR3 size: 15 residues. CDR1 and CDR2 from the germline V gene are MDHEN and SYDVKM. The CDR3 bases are TGTGCCAGCAGTTTAATGTCGGACAGTGACGAAAAACTGTTTTTT. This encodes CASSLMSDSDEKLFF.

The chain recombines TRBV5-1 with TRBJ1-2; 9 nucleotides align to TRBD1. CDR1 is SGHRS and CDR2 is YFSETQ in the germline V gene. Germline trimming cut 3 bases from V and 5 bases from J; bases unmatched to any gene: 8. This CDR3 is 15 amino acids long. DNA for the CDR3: TGCGCCAGCAGCTCTAACAGGGGGCAGAGTTATGGCTACACCTTC. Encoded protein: CASSSNRGQSYGYTF.

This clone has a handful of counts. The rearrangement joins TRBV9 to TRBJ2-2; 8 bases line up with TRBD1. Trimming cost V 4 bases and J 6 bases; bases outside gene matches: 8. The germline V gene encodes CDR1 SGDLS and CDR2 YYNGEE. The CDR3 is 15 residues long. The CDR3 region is CASSPRQGWAGELFF. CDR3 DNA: TGTGCCAGCAGCCCCCGACAGGGGTGGGCCGGGGAGCTGTTTTTT.

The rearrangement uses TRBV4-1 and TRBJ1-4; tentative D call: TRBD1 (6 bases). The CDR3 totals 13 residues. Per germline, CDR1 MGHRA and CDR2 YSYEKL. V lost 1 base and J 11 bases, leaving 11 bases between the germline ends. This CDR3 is CASSQVYREKLFF. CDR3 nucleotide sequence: TGCGCCAGCAGCCAAGTATACAGGGAGAAACTGTTTTTT.

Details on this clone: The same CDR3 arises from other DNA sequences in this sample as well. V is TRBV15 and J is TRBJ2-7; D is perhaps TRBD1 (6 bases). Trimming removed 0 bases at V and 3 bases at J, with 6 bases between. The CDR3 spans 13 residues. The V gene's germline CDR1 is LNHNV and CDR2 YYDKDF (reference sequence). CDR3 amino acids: CATSRDRGYEQYF. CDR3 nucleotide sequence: TGTGCCACCAGCAGAGACAGGGGCTACGAGCAGTACTTC.

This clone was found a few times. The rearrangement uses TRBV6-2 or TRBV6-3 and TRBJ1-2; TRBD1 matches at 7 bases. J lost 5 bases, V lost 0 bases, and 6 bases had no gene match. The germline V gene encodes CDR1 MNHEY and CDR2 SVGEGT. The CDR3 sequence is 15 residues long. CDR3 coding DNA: TGTGCCAGCAGTTACTCGACAGGGAAGGGGTATGGCTACACCTTC. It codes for CASSYSTGKGYGYTF.

The CDR3 coding sequence is TGTGCCAGCAGCCGGGGACAGGGGGCGGAGTACGAGCAGTACTTC. This codes for CASSRGQGAEYEQYF. The chain combines TRBV6-5 with TRBJ2-7, with 12 positions matching TRBD1. The germline CDR1 and CDR2 sequences are MNHEY and SVGAGI. The CDR3 totals 15 residues. J gave up 4 bases and V 6 bases, and 7 bases lay outside the gene matches.

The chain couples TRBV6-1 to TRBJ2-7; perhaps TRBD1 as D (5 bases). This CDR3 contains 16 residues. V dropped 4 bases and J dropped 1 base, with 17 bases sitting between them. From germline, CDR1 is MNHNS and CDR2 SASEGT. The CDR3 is CASSGPGTAGSYEQYF. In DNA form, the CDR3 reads TGTGCCAGCAGTGGACCAGGAACCGCAGGGTCCTACGAGCAGTACTTC.

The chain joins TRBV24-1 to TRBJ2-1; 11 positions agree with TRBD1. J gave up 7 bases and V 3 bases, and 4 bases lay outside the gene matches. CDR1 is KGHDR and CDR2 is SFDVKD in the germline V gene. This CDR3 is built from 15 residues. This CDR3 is CATSDPGQGGNEQFF. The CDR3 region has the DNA TGTGCCACCAGTGATCCGGGACAGGGGGGAAATGAGCAGTTCTTC.

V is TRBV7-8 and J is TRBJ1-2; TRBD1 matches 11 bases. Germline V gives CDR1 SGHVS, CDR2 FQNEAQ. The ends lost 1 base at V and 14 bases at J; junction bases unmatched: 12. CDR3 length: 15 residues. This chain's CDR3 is CASSLVSGDRGYLTF. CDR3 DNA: TGTGCCAGCAGCTTAGTCTCCGGGGACAGGGGGTATTTGACCTTC.

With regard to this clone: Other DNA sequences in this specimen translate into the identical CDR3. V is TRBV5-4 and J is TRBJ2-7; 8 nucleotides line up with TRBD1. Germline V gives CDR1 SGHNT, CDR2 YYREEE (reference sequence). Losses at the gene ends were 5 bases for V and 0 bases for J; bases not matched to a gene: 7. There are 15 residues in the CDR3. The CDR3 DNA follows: TGTGCCAGCAGGCCCTGGACAGGGAGCTCCTACGAGCAGTACTTC. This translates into CASRPWTGSSYEQYF.

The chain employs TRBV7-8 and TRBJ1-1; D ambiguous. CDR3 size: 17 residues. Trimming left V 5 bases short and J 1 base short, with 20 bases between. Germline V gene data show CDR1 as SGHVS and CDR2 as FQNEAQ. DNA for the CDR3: TGTGCCAGCAGCCATTATGTGTTCGCCAGGAAGAACACTGAAGCTTTCTTT. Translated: CASSHYVFARKNTEAFF.

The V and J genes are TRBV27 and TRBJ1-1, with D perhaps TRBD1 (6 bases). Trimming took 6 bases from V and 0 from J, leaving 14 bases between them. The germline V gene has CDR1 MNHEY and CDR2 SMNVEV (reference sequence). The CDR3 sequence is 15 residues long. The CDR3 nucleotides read TGTGCCAGCAGGTTGGTGGGGGGGCTGAACACTGAAGCTTTCTTT. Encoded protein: CASRLVGGLNTEAFF.

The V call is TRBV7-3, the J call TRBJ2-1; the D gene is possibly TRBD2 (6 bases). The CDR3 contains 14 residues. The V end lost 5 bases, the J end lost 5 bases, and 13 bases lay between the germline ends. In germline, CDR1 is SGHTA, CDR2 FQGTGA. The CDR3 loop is CASSPVGGNNEQFF. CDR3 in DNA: TGTGCCAGCAGCCCCGTGGGGGGAAACAATGAGCAGTTCTTC. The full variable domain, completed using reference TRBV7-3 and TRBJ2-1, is GAGVSQTPSNKVTEKGKYVELRCDPISGHTALYWYRQSLGQGPEFLIYFQGTGAADDSGLPNDRFFAVRPEGSVSTLKIQRTERGDSAVYLCASSPVGGNNEQFFGPGTRLTVL.

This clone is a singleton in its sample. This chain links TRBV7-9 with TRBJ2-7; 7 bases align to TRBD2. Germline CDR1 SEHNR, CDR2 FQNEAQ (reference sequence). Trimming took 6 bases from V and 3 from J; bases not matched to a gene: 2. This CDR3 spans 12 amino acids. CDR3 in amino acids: CASSPSGYEQYF. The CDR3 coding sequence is TGTGCCAGCAGTCCTAGCGGCTACGAGCAGTACTTC.

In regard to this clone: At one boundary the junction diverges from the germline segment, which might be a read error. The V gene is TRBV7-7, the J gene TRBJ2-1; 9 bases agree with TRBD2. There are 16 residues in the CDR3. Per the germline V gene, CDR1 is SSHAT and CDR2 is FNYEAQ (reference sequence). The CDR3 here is CASSLGQSGRHNEQFF. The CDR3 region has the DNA TGTGCTAGCAGCTTAGGTCAGAGCGGGAGGCACAATGAGCAGTTCTTC.

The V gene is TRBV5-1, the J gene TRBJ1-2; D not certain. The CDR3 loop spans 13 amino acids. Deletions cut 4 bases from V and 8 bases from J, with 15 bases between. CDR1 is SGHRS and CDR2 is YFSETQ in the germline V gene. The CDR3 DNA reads TGCGCCAGCAGCCATGACATACGGATGGGCTACACCTTC. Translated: CASSHDIRMGYTF. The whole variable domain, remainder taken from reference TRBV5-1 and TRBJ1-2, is KAGVTQTPRYLIKTRGQQVTLSCSPISGHRSVSWYQQTPGQGLQFLFEYFSETQRNKGNFPGRFSGRQFSNSRSEMNVSTLELGDSALYLCASSHDIRMGYTFGSGTRLTVV.

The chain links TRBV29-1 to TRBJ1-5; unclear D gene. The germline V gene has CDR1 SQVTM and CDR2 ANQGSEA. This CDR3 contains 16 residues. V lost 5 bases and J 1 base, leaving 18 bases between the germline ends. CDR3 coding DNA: TGCAGCGTTCGTCTAGATGCAGCCCCAAGCAATCAGCCCCAGCATTTT. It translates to CSVRLDAAPSNQPQHF.

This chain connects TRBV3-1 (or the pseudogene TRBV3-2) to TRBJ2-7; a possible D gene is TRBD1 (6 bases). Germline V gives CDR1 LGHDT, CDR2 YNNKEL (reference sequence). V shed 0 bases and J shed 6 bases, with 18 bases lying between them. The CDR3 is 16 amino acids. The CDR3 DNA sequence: TGTGCCAGCAGCCAAGATCTGAACAGGGAGAGGGGCGAGCAGTACTTC. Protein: CASSQDLNRERGEQYF.

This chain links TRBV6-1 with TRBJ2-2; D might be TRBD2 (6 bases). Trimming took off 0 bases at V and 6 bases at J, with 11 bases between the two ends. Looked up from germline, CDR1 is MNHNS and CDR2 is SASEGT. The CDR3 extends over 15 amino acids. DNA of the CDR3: TGTGCCAGCAGTGAAGCGATACGGGAGTCCGGGGAGCTGTTTTTT. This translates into CASSEAIRESGELFF.